This TCR beta chain was observed in a study of OX40 agonist ivuxolimab in advanced cancers. As to this clone: One junction end does not reproduce the germline sequence, and a read error may be involved.

Looked up from germline, CDR1 is SSHAT and CDR2 is FNYEAQ (reference sequence). This CDR3 is 16 amino acids long. Using immunoSEQ multiplex PCR, the repertoire was profiled, and TCRdb retains in-frame clones only, with some absent. The data contain around 84,000 clones, 92% of them singletons. This chain links TRBV7-7 with TRBJ2-2; 8 nucleotides line up with TRBD2. Specimen: CD4+ or CD8+ T cells sorted from blood, collected in a trial of the OX40 agonist ivuxolimab. This sequence was found in an adult with an advanced solid tumor such as melanoma, head and neck, liver or kidney cancer. The CDR3 DNA follows: TGTGCTAGCAGCTTAGCGCCGGGACTAGTTGCCGGGGAGCTGTTTTTT. Translated: CASSLAPGLVAGELFF. Combining the CDR3 with reference TRBV7-7 and TRBJ2-2 gives the whole variable domain GAGVSQSPRYKVTKRGQDVTLRCDPISSHATLYWYQQALGQGPEFLTYFNYEAQPDKSGLPSDRFSAERPEGSISTLTIQRTEQRDSAMYRCASSLAPGLVAGELFFGEGSRLTVL.